This TCR beta chain was sequenced in a study of cytomegalovirus exposure and HLA in healthy donors. Of note for this clone: Its antigen remains unidentified.

The protocol was immunoSEQ multiplex PCR, while the TCRdb copy is restricted to in-frame clones and leaves out a portion. The sample shows about 150,000 clones, around 88% of them seen only once. General observations from the study: Researchers counted 164 TCR beta chains as cytomegalovirus-associated. Clusters of TCRs from the first cohort tended to co-occur in the approximately 120 validation repertoires (as a later analysis found).

Germline CDR1 reads MNHEY; CDR2 reads SMNVEV (reference sequence). CDR3 length: 15 residues. V lost 2 bases and J lost 2, with 7 bases in between. Sequencing was done on a sample of PBMCs. The chain couples TRBV27 to TRBJ2-6, with TRBD2 as a possible D gene (5 bases). This TCR was sampled from a man younger than 30 in good health and CMV-seropositive. The DNA for the CDR3 is TGTGCCAGCAGTTTACGACTAACTGGGGCCAACGTCCTGACTTTC. It codes for CASSLRLTGANVLTF.